This T cell receptor (beta chain) was documented in a study of Ad26.COV2.S vaccination and SARS-CoV-2 variants. Only in-frame clones appear in the TCRdb table, and some are missing; sequencing was by immunoSEQ multiplex PCR. The sample lists 300,000 to 450,000 clones, about 90% occurring once. On this clone: As yet, its antigen is unknown.

Study-wide results and limits: Once vaccination had occurred, spike-specific CD8+ and CD4+ T cell responses reportedly showed substantial breadth. Participants given vaccine showed non-spike TCR breadth similar to that of placebo recipients.

Trimming took off 1 base at V and 9 bases at J, with 12 bases between the two ends. CDR3 size: 13 residues. Germline V lookup: CDR1 SEHNR, CDR2 FQNEAQ (reference sequence). The clonotype originates from a human donor who had recovered from COVID-19. The source material was peripheral blood, sampled after recovery from COVID-19. The rearrangement links TRBV7-9 to TRBJ1-1, with D hard to call. The chain's CDR3 is CASSLVVGSQAFF. For the CDR3, the DNA is TGTGCCAGCAGCTTAGTGGTAGGTTCGCAAGCTTTCTTT.